Shown below are 16 T cell receptor gamma chains from a single sample sequenced in a study of γδ T cells in repeated Plasmodium falciparum infection. TCRdb fed the multiplex PCR reads to CATT. The sample lists about 30,000 gamma-chain clones, about 1.5% occurring once. Vgamma9/Vdelta2+ and Vdelta2-negative gammadelta T cells were flow-sorted from PBMC for bulk sequencing. The sequencing sample was made of gamma-delta T cells from blood. Source of these receptors: a pool of human donors (malaria-infected and uninfected, not separated).

To note about this clone: TCRdb assigns this DNA the protein of a much larger clone, which departs from its translation at residue 6; this likely reflects a read error, and the protein shown comes from translating the DNA. The DNA for the CDR3 is TGTGCCTTGTGGGAAGTCCCCCAGCCAGAGTTGGGCAAAAAAATCAAGGTATTT. The encoded protein is CALWEVPQPELGKKIKVF. The V gene is TRGV9, the J gene TRGJP. Because TCRdb records no J gene, it was assigned here through a match of the DNA to germline. V lost 4 bases and J lost 6; bases outside the gene matches: 12. Germline lookup yields CDR1 GITISATS and CDR2 ISYDGTV (reference sequence). There are 18 residues in the CDR3.

Worth noting for this clone: TCRdb assigns this DNA the protein of a much larger clone, which departs from its translation at residue 5; this likely reflects a read error, and the protein shown comes from translating the DNA. Other DNA variants within this sample encode the same CDR3. The V gene is TRGV2; the J gene was not called. This CDR3 comprises 13 residues. The germline V gene encodes CDR1 EGSNGY and CDR2 YDSYNSKV. Here the CDR3 reads CATWARDYYKKLF. DNA of the CDR3: TGTGCCACCTGGGCCAGGGATTATTATAAGAAGCTCTTT.

This clone was observed many times. One base separates it from a far larger clone, so it is likely a read error. Other nucleotide sequences from this sample produce the same CDR3. The chain employs TRGV9 and TRGJP. TCRdb carries no J gene annotation; the J gene was assigned here by matching the DNA with germline. Germline CDR1 reads GITISATS; CDR2 reads ISYDGTV (reference sequence). The CDR3 contains 15 residues. CDR3 bases: TGTGCCTTGTGGGGAGCGGAGTTGGGTAAAAAAATCAAGGTATTT. This encodes CALWGAELGKKIKVF.

This clone was seen repeatedly, ten times or more. With a far larger clone one base away, a read error is the likely cause. Other DNA sequences from this sample encode an identical CDR3 as well. The V gene is listed as TRGV9; no J gene was called. There are 14 residues in the CDR3. Germline assignment: CDR1 GITISATS and CDR2 ISYDGTV (reference sequence). CDR3: CALWDSTGGKRKLF. DNA for the CDR3: TGTGCCTTGTGGGATTCCACGGGGGGTAAGCGAAAACTCTTC.

The sample holds a few counts of this clone. The protein recorded in TCRdb matches a much larger clone and deviates from this DNA's translation at residue 5, suggesting a read error; the protein here is obtained by translating the DNA. The chain employs TRGV2 and TRGJ1 or TRGJ2. CDR1 EGSNGY and CDR2 YDSYNSKV come from the germline V gene. This CDR3 spans 11 amino acids. The DNA of the CDR3 is TGTGCCACCTGGGCCGGGCGGAAGAAACTCTTT. It yields the protein CATWAGRKKLF.

In regard to this clone: For this DNA, TCRdb reports the protein of a much larger clone, which diverges at residue 9, most likely from a read error; the protein presented here is translated directly from the DNA. The genes are TRGV9 and TRGJP. The J gene, absent from TCRdb, was called here by matching the DNA to germline. Germline V gene data show CDR1 as GITISATS and CDR2 as ISYDGTV (reference sequence). Germline trimming cut 0 bases from V and 6 bases from J; bases unmatched to any gene: 8. CDR3 length: 18 amino acids. The CDR3 bases are TGTGCCTTGTGGGAGGTGCCAATCAGAGAGTTGGGCAAAAAAATCAAGGTATTT. This gives the protein CALWEVPIRELGKKIKVF.

This clone has at least ten counts. The amino acid sequence in TCRdb belongs to a much larger clone and departs from this DNA's translation at residue 5, likely a sequencing read error; the sequence shown is translated from the DNA. V usage is TRGV2 and J usage is TRGJ1 or TRGJ2. No J gene is reported in TCRdb; it was inferred here by comparing the DNA with germline. CDR3 length: 12 amino acids. Germline V CDR1 and CDR2: EGSNGY, YDSYNSKV. The V segment lost 6 bases and the J segment 3 bases; nucleotides outside the gene matches: 5. The CDR3 DNA follows: TGTGCCACCTGGACCCCTTATTATAAGAAACTCTTT. Translated, it gives CATWTPYYKKLF.

This clone was detected ten times or more. This chain joins TRGV2 and TRGJ1 or TRGJ2. With V trimmed by 0 bases and J by 6 bases, 11 bases remained unmatched. This CDR3 is 15 amino acids long. Looked up from germline, CDR1 is EGSNGY and CDR2 is YDSYNSKV. The CDR3 DNA sequence: TGTGCCACCTGGGACGGGCCAGAAAGGAGTTATAAGAAACTCTTT. It encodes CATWDGPERSYKKLF.

This clone was recorded at least ten times. A far larger clone is one nucleotide away, so this likely arose from a read error. The sample has other DNA sequences that encode this CDR3 too. The rearrangement links TRGV4 to TRGJ1 or TRGJ2. The J gene, left out of TCRdb, was set here by checking the DNA against germline. V shed 2 bases and J 7 bases; nucleotides not matched to a gene: 8. Germline values: CDR1 EGSTGY, CDR2 YDSYTSSV. The CDR3 sequence is 13 residues long. CDR3 region: CATWDAQWYKKLF. The DNA for the CDR3 is TGTGCCACCTGGGATGCACAATGGTATAAGAAACTCTTT.

This clone has at least ten counts. This DNA translates differently at residue 6 from the TCRdb protein, which is that of a much larger clone; a read error is likely, and the protein shown is the DNA's own translation. The chain links TRGV9 to TRGJP. The J gene is not listed in TCRdb, so it was assigned here from a DNA match to germline. Germline loops: CDR1 GITISATS, CDR2 ISYDGTV (reference sequence). Trimming at V came to 2 bases and at J to 7 bases, leaving 8 bases not matched to a gene. This CDR3 comprises 17 residues. CDR3 sequence: CALWEAQTELGKKIKVF. The CDR3 DNA follows: TGTGCCTTGTGGGAGGCGCAAACGGAGTTGGGCAAAAAAATCAAGGTATTT.

This clone was observed a handful of times. It is likely a read error: a sequence one base away is far more abundant. Other nucleotide sequences from this sample produce the same CDR3. This chain connects TRGV9 to TRGJP. TCRdb offers no J gene call, so here the DNA was matched to germline to obtain one. Germline CDR1 GITISATS, CDR2 ISYDGTV (reference sequence). This CDR3 comprises 17 residues. The CDR3 bases are TGTGCCTTGTGGGAGGTGCAAACGGAGTTGGGCAAGAAAATCAAGGTATTT. Translation: CALWEVQTELGKKIKVF.

This clone was detected a few times. This sequence is one base from a far larger clone and is likely a read error. Other DNA sequences in the sample encode the same CDR3. The chain joins TRGV3 to TRGJ1 or TRGJ2. TCRdb carries no J gene annotation; the J gene was assigned here by matching the DNA with germline. Germline V gene sequence: CDR1 VTNTFY, CDR2 YDVSTARD (reference sequence). The CDR3 sequence is 14 residues long. The V segment lost 2 bases and the J segment 9 bases; nucleotides outside the gene matches: 13. This CDR3 is CATWDTPPSGKKLF. The CDR3 DNA is TGTGCCACCTGGGACACCCCACCCAGCGGTAAGAAACTCTTT.

This clone has just a few counts. With only one base between it and a far larger clone, this is likely a read error. This same CDR3 is encoded by further DNA sequences in the sample. The CDR3 loop reads CALWEVHGELGKKIKVF. The DNA of the CDR3 is TGTGCCTTATGGGAGGTGCATGGAGAGTTGGGCAAAAAAATCAAGGTATTT. The V call is TRGV9, the J call TRGJP. TCRdb gives no J gene; it was assigned here by matching the DNA to germline. The CDR3 runs to 17 residues. The V gene's germline CDR1 is GITISATS and CDR2 ISYDGTV (reference sequence).

This clone is judged medium-sized (0.01 to 0.1%). Other DNA variants within this sample encode the same CDR3. The V call is TRGV9, the J call TRGJP. V shed 4 bases and J 7 bases; nucleotides not matched to a gene: 7. Germline V CDR1 and CDR2: GITISATS, ISYDGTV (reference sequence). CDR3 size: 16 residues. Here the CDR3 DNA reads TGTGCCTTGTGGGATTTGCGGGAGTTGGGCAAAAAAATCAAGGTATTT. Amino acid sequence: CALWDLRELGKKIKVF.

In its sample, this clone was seen many times. The mismatch at residue 6 between this DNA's translation and the TCRdb protein of a much larger clone likely reflects a read error; the protein shown is translated from the DNA. V is TRGV9 and J is TRGJ1 or TRGJ2. Matching the DNA to germline supplied the J gene, which TCRdb does not give. The germline CDR1 and CDR2 sequences are GITISATS and ISYDGTV (reference sequence). V trimming: 2 bases; J trimming: 5 bases; junction bases outside the gene matches: 15. The CDR3 is 16 amino acids. CDR3 sequence: CALWEAHNGENYKKLF. For the CDR3, the DNA is TGTGCCTTGTGGGAGGCGCACAATGGCGAAAATTATAAGAAACTCTTT.

In its sample, this clone is medium-sized (0.01 to 0.1%). The chain combines TRGV9 with TRGJ1 or TRGJ2. J was trimmed by 6 bases and V by 4 bases; bases with no gene match: 9. The CDR3 contains 13 residues. Germline CDR1 is GITISATS and CDR2 is ISYDGTV (reference sequence). The CDR3: CALWDRVSYKKLF. Written as DNA, the CDR3 is TGTGCCTTGTGGGATCGGGTTTCTTATAAGAAACTCTTT.